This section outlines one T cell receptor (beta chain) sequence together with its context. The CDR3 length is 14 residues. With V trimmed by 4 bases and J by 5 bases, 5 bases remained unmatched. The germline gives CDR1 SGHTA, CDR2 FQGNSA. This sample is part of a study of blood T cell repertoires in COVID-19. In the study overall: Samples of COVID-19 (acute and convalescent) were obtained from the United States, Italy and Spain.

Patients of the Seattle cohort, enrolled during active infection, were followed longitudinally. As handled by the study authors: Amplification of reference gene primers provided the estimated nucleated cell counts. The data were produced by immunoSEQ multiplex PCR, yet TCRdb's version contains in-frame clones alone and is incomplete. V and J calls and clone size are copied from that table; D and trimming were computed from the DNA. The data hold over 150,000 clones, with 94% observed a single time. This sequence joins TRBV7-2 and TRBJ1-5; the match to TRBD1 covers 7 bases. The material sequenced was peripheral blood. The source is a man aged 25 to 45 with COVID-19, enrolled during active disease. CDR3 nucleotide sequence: TGTGCCAGCAGCTCGCCTCAGGGGGATCAGCCCCAGCATTTT. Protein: CASSSPQGDQPQHF.